The present T cell receptor beta chain was sequenced within a study of response to subunit inactivated influenza vaccine. V was shortened by 0 bases and J by 9 bases, with 14 bases between the two germline ends. Germline CDR1 GTSNPN, CDR2 SVGIG (reference sequence). The CDR3 runs 13 residues. A single record per CDR3 protein comes from TCRdb applying MiXCR to the RT-PCR reads. The sample holds about 650,000 distinct CDR3 sequences, about 15% seen once. The source was PBMCs from blood, collected around 15 days before vaccination. This rearrangement joins TRBV30 to TRBJ2-5, with D possibly TRBD2 on 5 matching bases. This TCR derives from a man over 45 who received an inactivated influenza vaccine. CDR3 amino acids: CAWSVLFRDPQYF. The CDR3, as DNA: TGTGCCTGGAGTGTACTATTTCGGGATCCCCAGTACTTC.